The present entry profiles one T cell receptor (beta chain) with its context. The data derive from a study of OX40 agonist ivuxolimab in advanced cancers. Germline V CDR1 and CDR2: LGHNT, FRNRAP. This CDR3 contains 17 residues. After removal of 0 bases from V and 1 base from J, the junction contained 5 bases not matched to a gene. Clones were read by immunoSEQ multiplex PCR, and TCRdb kept only the in-frame ones, dropping some. The data hold approximately 74,000 clones, with about nine tenths observed a single time. The sequence was obtained from an adult with an advanced solid tumor such as melanoma, head and neck, liver or kidney cancer. Sequencing used CD4+ or CD8+ T cells sorted from blood, obtained in a trial of the OX40 agonist ivuxolimab. The chain employs TRBV12-5 and TRBJ2-7, with 11 bases that match TRBD2. The CDR3 sequence is CASGLVLAGATSYEQYF. Written as DNA, the CDR3 is TGTGCTAGTGGTTTGGTACTAGCGGGAGCGACGTCCTACGAGCAGTACTTC.